This T cell receptor (beta chain) is from a study of CD8 T cells in ankylosing spondylitis. This clonotype was counted only a few times. Its specificity is unknown. Trimming cost V 6 bases and J 8 bases; bases outside gene matches: 20. Per germline, CDR1 MNHEY and CDR2 SVGEGT. CDR3 length: 18 amino acids. Molecular-barcoded quantitative 5'-RACE produced these TCR beta libraries. TCRdb re-called the 5' RACE reads with MiXCR, one entry per CDR3 protein. This table holds around 340,000 distinct CDR3 sequences, 20% to 25% found once. Points from the study as a whole: Reports say disease-linked clones showed up significantly more in matched ankylosing spondylitis synovial fluid.

The receptor was isolated from a male donor with ankylosing spondylitis or in good health (not recorded which). Source material: blood, either unsorted or a sorted T cell fraction (not recorded which). The chain carries TRBV6-2 or TRBV6-3 and TRBJ2-1; 9 nucleotides align to TRBD2. The CDR3 region is CASRYPRVGGGAMHEQFF. The DNA for the CDR3 is TGTGCCAGCAGATACCCCCGTGTCGGCGGGGGGGCCATGCATGAGCAGTTCTTC.